This is a list of T cell receptor beta chains from one sample in a study of blood T cell repertoires in COVID-19. Produced via immunoSEQ multiplex PCR; TCRdb's table is partial and in-frame only. The table includes 160,000 or so clones, approximately 90% detected once. The sample taken for sequencing was peripheral blood. The receptors stem from a woman between 65 and 79 years old with acute or convalescent COVID-19. CDR3s include the opening cysteine and the closing phenylalanine or tryptophan. The D gene is left open where the match is weak. Only part of the rows carry a size: once, few, many, or a class if the clone is expanded.

CDR3: CASSHRDTRDSKNSPLHF
DNA: TGCGCCAGCAGCCACCGGGACACCCGGGATTCTAAGAATTCACCCCTCCACTTT
V: TRBV4-1
J: TRBJ1-6
D: NA
size: NA

CDR3: CASSLDGGGGETQYF
DNA: TGTGCCAGCAGCTTAGATGGGGGAGGGGGAGAGACCCAGTACTTC
V: TRBV7-2
J: TRBJ2-5
D: NA
size: NA

CDR3: CASSLTGNYGYTF
DNA: TGTGCCAGCTCACTAACAGGGAACTATGGCTACACCTTC
V: TRBV18
J: TRBJ1-2
D: NA
size: NA

CDR3: CASSPGTFYGYTF
DNA: TGTGCCAGCAGCCCCGGGACATTCTATGGCTACACCTTC
V: TRBV13
J: TRBJ1-2
D: NA
size: NA

CDR3: CASSVSGTLSYGYTF
DNA: TGTGCCAGCAGCGTCTCCGGGACTCTCTCCTATGGCTACACCTTC
V: TRBV7-9
J: TRBJ1-2
D: NA
size: NA

CDR3: CASSLAGTGGFSGNTIYF
DNA: TGTGCCAGCTCACTCGCCGGGACAGGGGGCTTCTCTGGAAACACCATATATTTT
V: TRBV18
J: TRBJ1-3
D: TRBD1
size: NA

CDR3: CASSEGQGRYGYTF
DNA: TGTGCCAGCAGTGAGGGACAGGGGAGGTATGGCTACACCTTC
V: TRBV28
J: TRBJ1-2
D: TRBD1
size: NA

CDR3: CAISPGTGFGNYGYTF
DNA: TGTGCCATCAGTCCCGGGACAGGGTTCGGCAACTATGGCTACACCTTC
V: TRBV10-3
J: TRBJ1-2
D: TRBD1
size: NA

CDR3: CASSQLFGGGYETQYF
DNA: TGTGCCAGCAGCCAACTCTTCGGGGGGGGCTATGAGACCCAGTACTTC
V: TRBV4-2
J: TRBJ2-5
D: TRBD2
size: NA

CDR3: CASRQGGDQPQHF
DNA: TGTGCCAGCAGGCAGGGTGGTGATCAGCCCCAGCATTTT
V: TRBV25-1
J: TRBJ1-5
D: NA
size: NA

CDR3: CASSLPSSPLHF
DNA: TGTGCCAGCAGCTTACCAAGCTCACCCCTCCACTTT
V: TRBV7-9
J: TRBJ1-6
D: NA
size: NA

CDR3: CASSPLAGDYNEQFF
DNA: TGTGCCAGCTCACCGCTAGCGGGGGACTACAATGAGCAGTTCTTC
V: TRBV18
J: TRBJ2-1
D: TRBD2
size: NA

CDR3: CASSQASVGLAVGEQFF
DNA: TGCGCCAGCAGCCAAGCTTCGGTGGGACTAGCCGTCGGGGAGCAGTTCTTC
V: TRBV4-1
J: TRBJ2-1
D: TRBD2
size: NA

CDR3: CASSLEAGGRYGYTF
DNA: TGCGCCAGCAGCTTGGAGGCAGGGGGTCGGTATGGCTACACCTTC
V: TRBV5-1
J: TRBJ1-2
D: TRBD1
size: few